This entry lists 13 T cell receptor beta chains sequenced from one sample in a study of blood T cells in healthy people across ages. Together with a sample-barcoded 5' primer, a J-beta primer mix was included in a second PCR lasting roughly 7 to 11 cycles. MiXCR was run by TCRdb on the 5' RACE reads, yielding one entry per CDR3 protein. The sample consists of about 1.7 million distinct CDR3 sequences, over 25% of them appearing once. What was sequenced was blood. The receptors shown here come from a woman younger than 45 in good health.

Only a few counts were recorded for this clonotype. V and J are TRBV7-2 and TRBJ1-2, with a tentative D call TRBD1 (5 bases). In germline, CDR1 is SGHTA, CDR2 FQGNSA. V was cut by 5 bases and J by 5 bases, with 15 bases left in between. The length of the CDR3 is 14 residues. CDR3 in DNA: TGTGCCAGCAGCCTGCGACAGTCCGAGTATGGCTACACCTTC. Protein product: CASSLRQSEYGYTF.

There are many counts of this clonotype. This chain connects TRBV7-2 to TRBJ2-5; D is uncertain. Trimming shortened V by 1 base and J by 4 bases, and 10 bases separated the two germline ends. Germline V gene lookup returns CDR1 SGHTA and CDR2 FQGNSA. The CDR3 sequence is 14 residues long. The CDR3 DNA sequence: TGTGCCAGCAGCTTAGGGGGTAGCAGAGAGACCCAGTACTTC. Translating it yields CASSLGGSRETQYF. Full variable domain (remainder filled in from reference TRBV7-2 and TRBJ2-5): GAGVSQSPSNKVTEKGKDVELRCDPISGHTALYWYRQSLGQGLEFLIYFQGNSAPDKSGLPSDRFSAERTGGSVSTLTIQRTQQEDSAVYLCASSLGGSRETQYFGPGTRLLVL.

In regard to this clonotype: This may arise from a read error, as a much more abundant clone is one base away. The CDR3 sequence: CASSLGRCGEQYF. In DNA form, the CDR3 reads TGTGCCAGCAGCTTAGGACGGTGCGGCGAGCAGTACTTC. This chain links TRBV11-2 with TRBJ2-7; D call uncertain. CDR1 and CDR2 from the germline V gene are SGHAT and FQNNGV. The CDR3 has 13 residues. V was shortened by 1 base and J by 6 bases, with 10 bases between the two germline ends.

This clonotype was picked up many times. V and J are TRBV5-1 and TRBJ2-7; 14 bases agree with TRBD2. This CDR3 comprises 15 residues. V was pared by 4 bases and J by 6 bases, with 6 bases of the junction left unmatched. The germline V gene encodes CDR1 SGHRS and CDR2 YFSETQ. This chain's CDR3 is CASSRDGLAGGEQYF. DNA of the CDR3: TGCGCCAGCAGCCGAGACGGACTAGCGGGAGGCGAGCAGTACTTC.

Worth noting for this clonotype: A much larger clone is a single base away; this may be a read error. The chain's CDR3 is CASSVTGYPDEQYF. The CDR3 DNA reads TGTGCCAGCAGCGTGACAGGTTATCCCGACGAGCAGTACTTC. V usage is TRBV5-6 and J usage is TRBJ2-7; D possibly corresponds to TRBD1 (6 bases). The germline V gene encodes CDR1 SGHDT and CDR2 YYEEEE. V dropped 4 bases and J dropped 5 bases, with 16 bases sitting between them. This CDR3 contains 14 residues. Full variable domain (missing parts from reference TRBV5-6 and TRBJ2-7): DAGVTQSPTHLIKTRGQQVTLRCSPKSGHDTVSWYQQALGQGPQFIFQYYEEEERQRGNFPDRFSGHQFPNYSSELNVNALLLGDSALYLCASSVTGYPDEQYFGPGTRLTVT.

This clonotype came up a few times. The CDR3 DNA reads as TGTGCCAGCCTAGGGTCCCGGGGTCAGCCCCAGCATTTT. This encodes CASLGSRGQPQHF. The chain has TRBV19 and TRBJ1-5, with D unclear. The CDR3 spans 13 residues. Germline assignment: CDR1 LNHDA and CDR2 SQIVND (reference sequence). V was cut by 9 bases and J by 6 bases, with 15 bases left in between.

The CDR3 loop reads CSARAGRGDSNQPQHF. The CDR3 DNA reads as TGCAGTGCTAGAGCCGGCCGTGGGGATAGCAATCAGCCCCAGCATTTT. The chain employs TRBV20-1 and TRBJ1-5; D call uncertain. With 1 base removed from V and 0 bases from J, the gap between germline ends came to 13 bases. The CDR3 contains 16 residues. The V gene's germline CDR1 is DFQATT and CDR2 SNEGSKA (reference sequence).

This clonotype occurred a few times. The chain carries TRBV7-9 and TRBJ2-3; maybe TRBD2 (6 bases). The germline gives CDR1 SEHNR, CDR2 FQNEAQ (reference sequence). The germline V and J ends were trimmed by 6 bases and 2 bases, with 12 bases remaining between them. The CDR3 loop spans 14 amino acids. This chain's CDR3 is CASRMEGNTDTQYF. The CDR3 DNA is TGTGCCAGCAGGATGGAGGGAAACACAGATACGCAGTATTTT. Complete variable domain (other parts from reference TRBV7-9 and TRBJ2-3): DTGVSQNPRHKITKRGQNVTFRCDPISEHNRLYWYRQTLGQGPEFLTYFQNEAQLEKSRLLSDRFSAERPKGSFSTLEIQRTEQGDSAMYLCASRMEGNTDTQYFGPGTRLTVL.

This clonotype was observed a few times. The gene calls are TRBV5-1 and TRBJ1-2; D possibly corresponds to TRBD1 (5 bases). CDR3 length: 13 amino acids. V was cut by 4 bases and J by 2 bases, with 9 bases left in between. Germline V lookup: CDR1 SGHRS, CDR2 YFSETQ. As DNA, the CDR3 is TGCGCCAGCAGCCAACAGGAGAACTATGGCTACACCTTC. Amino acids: CASSQQENYGYTF.

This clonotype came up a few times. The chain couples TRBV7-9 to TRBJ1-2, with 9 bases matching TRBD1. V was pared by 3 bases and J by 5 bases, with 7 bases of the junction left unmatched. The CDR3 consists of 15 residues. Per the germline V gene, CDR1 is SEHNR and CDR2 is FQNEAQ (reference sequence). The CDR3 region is CASSFPPGQGYGYTF. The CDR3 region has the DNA TGTGCCAGCAGCTTCCCTCCGGGACAGGGATATGGCTACACCTTC.

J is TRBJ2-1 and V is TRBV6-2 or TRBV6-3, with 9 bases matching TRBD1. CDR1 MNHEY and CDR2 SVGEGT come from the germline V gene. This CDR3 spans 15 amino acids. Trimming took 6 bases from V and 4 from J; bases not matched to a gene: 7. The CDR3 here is CASRESGTGYNEQFF. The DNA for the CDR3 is TGTGCCAGCAGGGAATCCGGGACAGGGTACAATGAGCAGTTCTTC.

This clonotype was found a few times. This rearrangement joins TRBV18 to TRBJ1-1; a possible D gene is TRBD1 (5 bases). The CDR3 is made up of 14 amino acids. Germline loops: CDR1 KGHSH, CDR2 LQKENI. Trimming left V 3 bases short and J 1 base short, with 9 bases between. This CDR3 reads CASSPPTGNTEAFF. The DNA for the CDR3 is TGTGCCAGCTCACCCCCCACAGGGAACACTGAAGCTTTCTTT.

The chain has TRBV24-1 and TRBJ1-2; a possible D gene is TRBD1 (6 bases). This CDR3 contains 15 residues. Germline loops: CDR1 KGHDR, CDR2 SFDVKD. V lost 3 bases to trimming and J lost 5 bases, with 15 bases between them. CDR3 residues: CATSDDKTGKYGYTF. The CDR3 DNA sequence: TGTGCCACCAGTGATGATAAAACAGGGAAGTATGGCTACACCTTC.